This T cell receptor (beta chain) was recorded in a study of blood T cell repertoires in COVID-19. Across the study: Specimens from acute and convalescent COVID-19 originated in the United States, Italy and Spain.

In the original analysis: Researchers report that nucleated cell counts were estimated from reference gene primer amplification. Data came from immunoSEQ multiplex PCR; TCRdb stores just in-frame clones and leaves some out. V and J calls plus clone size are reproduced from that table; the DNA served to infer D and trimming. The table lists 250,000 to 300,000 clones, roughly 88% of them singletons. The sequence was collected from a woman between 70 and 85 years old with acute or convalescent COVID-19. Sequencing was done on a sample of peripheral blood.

Here the CDR3 reads CASSREDGAPPEAFF. The CDR3 nucleotides are TGCGCCAGCAGCCGGGAGGATGGGGCCCCTCCTGAAGCTTTCTTT. The J gene is TRBJ1-1, the V gene TRBV5-1, with D possibly TRBD1 on 5 matching bases. V was pared by 4 bases and J by 6 bases, with 19 bases between. Germline-derived CDR1 and CDR2 are SGHRS and YFSETQ. The CDR3 spans 15 residues.